This paragraph covers one TCR beta chain sequence. Its antigen is still unknown. No base-level quality is on record; no much larger clone is a single base apart. Library preparation was by the immunoSEQ multiplex PCR assay. As for the original processing: A statistical classification framework was built for diagnosing cytomegalovirus status from the catalog of TCR beta chain sequences. Drawn from immuneACCESS, this table holds only the in-frame rearrangements with V and J called that TCRdb kept. Clones are partly lost; checked studies trace under half to an unresolved V gene and leave the rest unexplained. V, J and clone size derive from that table, while D and trimming were established from the DNA sequence. The sample table holds almost 200,000 clones, of which approximately 78% were seen once. The top ten hold over 0.95% of the sample. This entry belongs to a study of cytomegalovirus exposure and HLA in healthy donors (dated by TCRdb to 2015 to 2018). Turning to the overall study: The 500 to 800 repertoires of the first cohort and the approximately 130 validation repertoires were produced on the same platform, according to a later analysis. In addition to the first cohort of 666 subjects, a separate validation cohort of over 90 different subjects was used. To predict cytomegalovirus infection status, the study combined high-throughput TCR immunosequencing, statistical association of individual TCRs with disease status, and machine learning. The study aimed to test whether cataloging public T cell receptors could reveal signatures of past pathogen exposure.

Spanning cysteine to phenylalanine, the CDR3 consists of 16 amino acids. Of all the DNA, just the CDR3 is kept, 48 bases in frame from base 1. Via the germline V gene, CDR1 is WSHSY and CDR2 SAAADI. Trimmed from V: 7 bases; trimmed from J: 2 bases; junction bases lacking a gene match: 12. General conclusions and limits of the study: The authors suggested that the approach could potentially be extended to other disease states and immunological phenotypes. A later analysis had no HLA typing for the validation cohort, so co-occurrence there was scored across all 110 or so repertoires. A total of 164 TCR beta chains were listed by the study as associated with cytomegalovirus. The classifier was reported to diagnose cytomegalovirus status with high specificity and sensitivity in both the original and validation cohorts. A few of the identified cytomegalovirus-associated TCR beta chains were confirmed in vitro to be specific for cytomegalovirus antigens. While some public TCRs were present in many individuals, most TCR sequences turned up only very rarely across donors. A later analysis found that TCRs clustered in the first cohort also tended to co-occur in the roughly 120 validation repertoires, with more than 90% of cluster scores above 0.

Separate from the roughly 650-subject first cohort, the validation cohort of 120 subjects was the group to which the donors belonged. The sample taken for sequencing was PBMCs. The source is a woman aged 25-40 years in good health and CMV-seronegative. This chain joins TRBV10-2 to TRBJ2-3; the central 7 bases match TRBD2. The nucleotide sequence reads as follows: TGCGCCAGCATTGCGCACTCTAGCGGAACCACAGATACGCAGTATTTT. The encoded protein is CASIAHSSGTTDTQYF.